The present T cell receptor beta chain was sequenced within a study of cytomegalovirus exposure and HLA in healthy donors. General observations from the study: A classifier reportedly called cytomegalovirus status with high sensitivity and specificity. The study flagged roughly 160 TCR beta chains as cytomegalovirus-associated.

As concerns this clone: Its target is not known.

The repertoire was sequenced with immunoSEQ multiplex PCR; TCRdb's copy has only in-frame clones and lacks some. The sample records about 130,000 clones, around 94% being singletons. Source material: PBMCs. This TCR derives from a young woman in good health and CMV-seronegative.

The CDR3 sequence: CASSLSNQPQHF. In nucleotides, the CDR3 is TGTGCCAGCAGCTTATCGAATCAGCCCCAGCATTTT. The J gene is TRBJ1-5, the V gene TRBV7-9; no definite D call. Per germline, CDR1 SEHNR and CDR2 FQNEAQ (reference sequence). The germline V and J ends were trimmed by 2 bases and 4 bases, with 3 bases remaining between them. The CDR3 runs 12 residues.